This T cell receptor beta chain was identified during a study of blood T cell repertoires in COVID-19. Study background: Sources were T cells, B-cell-depleted T cells, or PBMCs; the material itself was cDNA or gDNA.

Produced via immunoSEQ multiplex PCR; TCRdb's table is partial and in-frame only. Seen here are some 200,000 clones, roughly four fifths observed once, and the top ten hold 4.8%. Participant ages covered roughly 18 to 89 years across 20 to 30 US areas. Assignment of participants to cohorts was predicated upon participant-reported clinical history. Exposed volunteers were people who met a COVID-19 case within 2 weeks before study entry. V shed 4 bases, J shed 0 bases, and the junction held 13 bases outside the gene matches. Per the germline V gene, CDR1 is KGHDR and CDR2 is SFDVKD. The CDR3 spans 19 residues. The sample holds a few counts of this clone.

Input material: PBMCs or T cells enriched from blood (not recorded which). The receptor's source is a woman aged 45 to 65 who had been exposed to COVID-19. This chain joins TRBV24-1 and TRBJ2-1, with 8 bases matching TRBD1. CDR3 loop: CATSEAQGARAGSYNEQFF. The CDR3 DNA reads TGTGCCACCAGTGAAGCTCAGGGGGCAAGGGCAGGCTCCTACAATGAGCAGTTCTTC.